This T cell receptor (beta chain) was observed in a study of human T cells and chemical hapten exposure (dated by TCRdb to the early 2020s). Regarding the complete study: Libraries were combined into a pool for sequencing, and differences in TCR yield between samples came mainly from small differences in library volumes within the pool. Peripheral blood TCR repertoire changes were tracked in vivo in alopecia patients during primary and secondary sensitization to the hapten diphenylcyclopropenone (DPC). From each blood RNA sample, both TCR alpha and TCR beta chains were sequenced.

This clonotype showed up many times. Its antigen remains unidentified. No per-base quality is available; no much larger clone lies one base away. This sample's time point label indicates: healthy volunteer bleed at 2 weeks. Total RNA was extracted from unfractionated whole blood that had been collected in Tempus Blood RNA tubes. Five healthy volunteers acted as controls for TCR sequencing and had blood drawn at day 0, 2 weeks and 6 weeks. Library creation used RACE. TCRdb records NextSeq 500 as the sequencer. During library preparation, unique molecular identifiers were attached to individual cDNA molecules so that TCRs could be counted in a quantitative, reproducible way. Per the original workflow: A median of about 87,000 TCRs per sample was observed, with a range of about 23,224 to 690,600. The Decombinator software suite was used to annotate the V, J and CDR3 of the TCR reads. For the PS versus PT1 abundance plots, all samples were subsampled to the same number of TCRs (28,000). Expanded TCRs were defined as absent before sensitization and observed at least eight times at the 2-week time point. The public reads were quality trimmed at Q25 with fastp and then assembled into clones with MiXCR by TCRdb, keeping productive beta chains. Each record represents a unique CDR3 protein, reported with the most common genes and DNA among its rows. TCRdb, not the authors, supplied the V and J calls. The table for this sample lists roughly 100,000 distinct CDR3 sequences; over 8% of them were counted only once. Jointly, the top ten make up approximately 2.8% of the sample.

General study outcomes and caveats: DPC sensitization did not change how many TCRs were above 1 in 1000 frequency, and no evidence was found of alterations in global repertoire structure. Repeated subsampling changed both the strength of the expansion versus patch-test correlation and the threshold at which that correlation became significant.

From its cysteine to its phenylalanine, the CDR3 spans 15 amino acids. Just CDR3 DNA is preserved here, 45 bases in frame from base 1. Looking up the germline V gene yields CDR1 LGHNA and CDR2 YNFKEQ. After removal of 2 bases from V and 4 bases from J, the junction retains 8 bases not matched to a gene. Sequencing was carried out using whole blood. This chain is built from TRBV4-2 and TRBJ2-7; a stretch of 7 junction bases matches TRBD1. This clonotype was sampled from a female donor in good health. Some clones in this sample may be carry-over from other donors' samples. In nucleotide form, the sequence is TGTGCCAGCAGCCAACAGGGACAGAGTAAATACGAGCAGTACTTC. Its amino acids are CASSQQGQSKYEQYF.